The clone carrying this T cell receptor (beta chain) has more than one count but fewer than ten. Antigen unknown. Patients chosen for sequencing had shown CD8+CD57+ cell expansion by flow cytometry. Investigators profiled TCR beta VDJ and CDR3 from genomic DNA template. MiXCR was run by TCRdb on the reads, yielding one entry per CDR3 protein. The sample lists under 150,000 distinct CDR3 sequences, approximately 36% occurring once. The CDR3 sequence is 13 residues long. Germline V gives CDR1 SGHDT, CDR2 YYEEEE. V dropped 1 base and J dropped 4 bases, with 8 bases sitting between them. The data are from a study of CD8+CD57+ T cells in acquired aplastic anemia. Turning to the study itself: Isolated CD4+ and CD8+ cells, once sorted, yielded DNA averaging around 3 ug.

Study-wide results and caveats: Patients and controls shared over 25 CD8+ CDR3 sequences, which appeared highly expressed in patients and within their immunodominant clones.

The chain couples TRBV5-6 to TRBJ1-2; TRBD1 might be the D (6 bases). The specimen sequenced was sorted CD4+, CD8+, or CD8+CD57+ T cells (not recorded which) from PBMCs. The sequence derives from a human donor with aplastic anemia. The CDR3 loop is CASSLRQAYGYTF. The CDR3 DNA reads as TGTGCCAGCAGCTTGCGACAGGCCTATGGCTACACCTTC. Full variable domain (remainder filled in from reference TRBV5-6 and TRBJ1-2): DAGVTQSPTHLIKTRGQQVTLRCSPKSGHDTVSWYQQALGQGPQFIFQYYEEEERQRGNFPDRFSGHQFPNYSSELNVNALLLGDSALYLCASSLRQAYGYTFGSGTRLTVV.